A selection of T cell receptor beta chains follows, all from one sample in a study of blood T cell repertoires in COVID-19. The assay was immunoSEQ multiplex PCR, and TCRdb's table has in-frame clones only and misses some. The table includes about 480,000 clones, roughly 85% detected once. The sample taken for sequencing was PBMCs or T cells enriched from blood (not recorded which). The receptors derive from a woman younger than 35 with acute COVID-19. Both conserved end residues are part of each CDR3. A D gene is named only where the DNA matches it firmly. The size of a clone is reported for some rows only, either as once, few or many, or as a class for expanded clones.

j_call v_call d_call clone_size cdr3_nt cdr3_aa
TRBJ2-7 TRBV11-3 TRBD1 NA TGTGCCAGCAGCCCAGCCGGGACAGTTGCGCCTCAGTACTTC CASSPAGTVAPQYF
TRBJ2-5 TRBV6-2/TRBV6-3 TRBD1 NA TGTGCCAGCAGCCGCCGACAGGGGACAAAAGAGACCCAGTACTTC CASSRRQGTKETQYF
TRBJ2-7 TRBV2 TRBD1 NA TGTGCCAGCATCTGGGGGACAGGTTCCTACGAGCAGTACTTC CASIWGTGSYEQYF
TRBJ1-2 TRBV9 NA NA TGTGCCAGCAGCGTAGACCGCCCGGGATCAGATGGCTACACCTTC CASSVDRPGSDGYTF
TRBJ2-7 TRBV3-1/TRBV3-2 NA NA TGTGCCAGCAGCCAACAGGGGTACGAGCAGTACTTC CASSQQGYEQYF
TRBJ2-7 TRBV7-2 NA NA TGTGCCAGCAGCTTCGGGACACCCCCTTACGAGCAGTACTTC CASSFGTPPYEQYF
TRBJ2-1 TRBV19 NA NA TGTGCCAGTAGATTATCTCCGGGAGTAGGGGCCGAGCAGTTCTTC CASRLSPGVGAEQFF
TRBJ2-1 TRBV11-2 TRBD2 NA TGTGCCAGCAGCTTAGCCCGACTAGCGGGAGGCTCCTACAATGAGCAGTTCTTC CASSLARLAGGSYNEQFF
TRBJ1-4 TRBV28 NA NA TGTGCCAGCAGTTCCCAGGGGGAAAAACTGTTTTTT CASSSQGEKLFF
TRBJ1-1 TRBV28 NA NA TGTGCCAGCAGTTTGGGACATCGGAACACTGAAGCTTTCTTT CASSLGHRNTEAFF
TRBJ1-5 TRBV7-2 NA NA TGTGCCAGCAGCCAAGAGAGTTATAGCAATCAGCCCCAGCATTTT CASSQESYSNQPQHF
TRBJ2-1 TRBV27 TRBD2 NA TGTGCCAGCAGACCTCTAACCGGGACTACCTTCAATGAGCAGTTCTTC CASRPLTGTTFNEQFF
TRBJ1-2 TRBV29-1 NA once TGCAGCGTCATCTACAGGGAACCATATGGCTACACCTTC CSVIYREPYGYTF
TRBJ1-6 TRBV2 NA NA TGTGCCACTAAAGGGGTAGAGAATTCACCCCTCCACTTT CATKGVENSPLHF
TRBJ1-5 TRBV2 NA few TGTGCCAGCAGGGACTTTAACACTCGCAATCAGCCCCAGCATTTT CASRDFNTRNQPQHF
TRBJ2-7 TRBV25-1 NA NA TGTGCCAGCAGTGAGGCAGGGGTGTCCTACGAGCAGTACTTC CASSEAGVSYEQYF
TRBJ2-7 TRBV11-3 TRBD1 NA TGTGCCAGCAGCGAAAAGGACAGGCTCTACGAGCAGTACTTC CASSEKDRLYEQYF
TRBJ1-5 TRBV28 TRBD1 NA TGTGCCACCCGGGACAGGGGATATCAGCCCCAGCATTTT CATRDRGYQPQHF
TRBJ1-1 TRBV7-6 TRBD1 once TGTGCCAGCAGCCACAACAGGGGAGTGAACACTGAAGCTTTCTTT CASSHNRGVNTEAFF
TRBJ1-5 TRBV5-1 NA NA TGCGCCAGCAGCTTGGGCGAACAGTTCAATCAGCCCCAGCATTTT CASSLGEQFNQPQHF
TRBJ1-5 TRBV19 NA NA TGTGCCAGTAGTATCTCCGGGATTAGCAATCAGCCCCAGCATTTT CASSISGISNQPQHF
TRBJ2-5 TRBV27 TRBD1 NA TGTGCCAGCAGACTAGGACAGGGAGAAGAGACCCAGTACTTC CASRLGQGEETQYF